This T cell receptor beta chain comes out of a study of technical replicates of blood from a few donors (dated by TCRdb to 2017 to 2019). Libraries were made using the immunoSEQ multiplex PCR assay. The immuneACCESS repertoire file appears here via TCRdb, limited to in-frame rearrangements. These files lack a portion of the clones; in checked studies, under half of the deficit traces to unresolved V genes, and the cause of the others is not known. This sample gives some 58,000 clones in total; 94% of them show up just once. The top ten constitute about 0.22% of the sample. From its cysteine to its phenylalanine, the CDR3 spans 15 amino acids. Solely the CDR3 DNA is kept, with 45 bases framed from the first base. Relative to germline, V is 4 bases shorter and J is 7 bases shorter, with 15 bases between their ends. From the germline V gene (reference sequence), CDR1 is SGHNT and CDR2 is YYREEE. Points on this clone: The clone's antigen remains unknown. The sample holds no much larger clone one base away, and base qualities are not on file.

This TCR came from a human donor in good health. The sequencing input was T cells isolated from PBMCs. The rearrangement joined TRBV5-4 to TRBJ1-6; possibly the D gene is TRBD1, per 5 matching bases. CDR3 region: CASSTGGEFNSPLHF. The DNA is TGTGCCAGCAGCACGGGGGGAGAATTCAATTCACCCCTCCACTTT.